The rows below give T cell receptor beta chains drawn from one sample of a study of beta chain features in type 1 diabetes. The table came from immunoSEQ multiplex PCR; TCRdb's copy has only in-frame clones and leaves some out. The data contain about 160,000 clones, less than 9.5% of them singletons. Sequencing used central memory CD4+ T cells from blood. All receptors come from a woman between 18 and 29 years old in good health. Both conserved end residues are part of each CDR3. A D gene is named only where the DNA matches it firmly. Clone size, where shown, is once, few, many, or a class for clones that have expanded.

d_call j_call v_call clone_size cdr3_nt cdr3_aa
NA TRBJ1-3 TRBV6-5 few TGTGCCAGCAGTATTTACAGAAACTCTGGAAACACCATATATTTT CASSIYRNSGNTIYF
TRBD2 TRBJ2-3 TRBV11-2 many TGTGCCAGCAGCTTAAGAGCGGGAGACCCCACAGATACGCAGTATTTT CASSLRAGDPTDTQYF
NA TRBJ2-3 TRBV7-2 many TGTGCCAGCAGCTTAGATTCTATAACAGATACGCAGTATTTT CASSLDSITDTQYF
NA TRBJ2-5 TRBV4-1 NA TGCGCCAGCAGCCAAGGTGGGCAGCCCCAAGAGACCCAGTACTTC CASSQGGQPQETQYF
TRBD1 TRBJ2-7 TRBV30 NA TGTGCCTGGACCCGCACAGGGGGGCGTGAGCAGTACTTC CAWTRTGGREQYF
TRBD2 TRBJ2-1 TRBV7-9 many TGTGCCAGCATGCCGGGACTAAGCGGCAATGAGCAGTTCTTC CASMPGLSGNEQFF
NA TRBJ2-7 TRBV7-2 NA TGTGCCAGCAGCCGTTCCTACGAGCAGTACTTC CASSRSYEQYF
NA TRBJ2-1 TRBV18 few TGTGCCAGCTCACCGCCAACAGCCGATGAGCAGTTCTTC CASSPPTADEQFF
TRBD1 TRBJ2-7 TRBV2 NA TGTGCCAGCAGTGAAGGGGCGGGACAGGGCTACGAGCAGTACTTC CASSEGAGQGYEQYF
NA TRBJ2-2 TRBV2 NA TGTGCCAGCAGTGAAGTCCCCACCCTGGCCACCGGGGAGCTGTTTTTT CASSEVPTLATGELFF
NA TRBJ2-2 TRBV6-5 few TGTGCCAGCCGCTCGGGGGAGAACACCGGGGAGCTGTTTTTT CASRSGENTGELFF
NA TRBJ1-1 TRBV18 NA TGTGCCAGCTCTCCGGGACATACGAACACTGAAGCTTTCTTT CASSPGHTNTEAFF
NA TRBJ2-5 TRBV5-1 NA TGCGCCAGCAGCTTGATCCAGGAAGAGACCCAGTACTTC CASSLIQEETQYF
NA TRBJ1-2 TRBV5-4 NA TGTGCCAGCAGACTACCGGCTGGGGGCTCGGATGGCTACACCTTC CASRLPAGGSDGYTF
NA TRBJ2-7 TRBV5-1 NA TGCGCCAGCAGCCGGCAGGGCCAATACGAGCAGTACTTC CASSRQGQYEQYF
NA TRBJ1-4 TRBV14 few TGTGCCAGCAGCCCGAGGCTACCTTCGAGCGGTGAAAAACTGTTTTTT CASSPRLPSSGEKLFF
NA TRBJ1-5 TRBV9 few TGTGCCAGCAGCGTAGAAGGGGCTCAGCCCCAGCATTTT CASSVEGAQPQHF
NA TRBJ2-1 TRBV7-6 few TGTGCCAGCAGCTTAGGACAATACAATGAGCAGTTCTTC CASSLGQYNEQFF
TRBD1 TRBJ1-5 TRBV5-1 few TGCGCCAGCAGCCCACTGGGACAGGGCGGAGGACAGCCCCAGCATTTT CASSPLGQGGGQPQHF
NA TRBJ1-2 TRBV4-1 NA TGCGCCAGCAGCCAAGGGACAGCTAACTATGGCTACACCTTC CASSQGTANYGYTF
NA TRBJ1-6 TRBV18 few TGTGCCAGCTCACCCCGAGTGGGGGGGGAATCACCCCTCCACTTT CASSPRVGGESPLHF
NA TRBJ1-2 TRBV19 few TGTGCCAGTAGTATCGACCGGAGGGAGATCTATGGCTACACCTTC CASSIDRREIYGYTF
NA TRBJ2-3 TRBV7-2 NA TGTGCCAGCAGCTTAGACGAGACAGGCTTCACAGATACGCAGTATTTT CASSLDETGFTDTQYF
NA TRBJ2-3 TRBV7-9 NA TGTGCCAGCAGCTTAGGCGCCTCAGGGAATTTGGAGTATTTT CASSLGASGNLEYF
NA TRBJ2-2 TRBV4-2 NA TGTGCCAGCAGCCAGTATGGCAGGGCCCGCACCGGGGAGCTGTTTTTT CASSQYGRARTGELFF
TRBD1 TRBJ2-7 TRBV2 few TGTGCCAGCACCCGGGACAGGACCTACGAGCAGTACTTC CASTRDRTYEQYF
NA TRBJ1-5 TRBV2 few TGTGCCAGCAGAAACCCCGGGGGGGTTAATCAGCCCCAGCATTTT CASRNPGGVNQPQHF
TRBD1 TRBJ1-1 TRBV5-1 few TGCGCCAGCAGCACCGGGACAGGGGGCACTGAAGCTTTCTTT CASSTGTGGTEAFF
TRBD2 TRBJ2-1 TRBV18 NA TGTGCCAGCTCATCAGCGGGAGGGGGGGCCTACAATGAGCAGTTCTTC CASSSAGGGAYNEQFF
TRBD1 TRBJ1-1 TRBV4-3 NA TGCGCCAGCAGCCGCGGACAGGGGGCTCAGACTGAAGCTTTCTTT CASSRGQGAQTEAFF
TRBD1 TRBJ1-4 TRBV13 NA TGTGCCAGCAGCGCGGACTCTCCAGGGGGGACTAATGAAAAACTGTTTTTT CASSADSPGGTNEKLFF
NA TRBJ2-1 TRBV14 NA TGTGCCAGCAGCCTTACCCAGGGGTCCCATGAGCAGTTCTTC CASSLTQGSHEQFF
TRBD2 TRBJ2-2 TRBV7-9 few TGTGCCAGCAGCTCATGGACTAGCCCCGGTGGGGAGCTGTTTTTT CASSSWTSPGGELFF
TRBD2 TRBJ2-2 TRBV7-2 few TGTGCCAGCAGCCCGCGGCTAGCGGGCACCGGGGAGCTGTTTTTT CASSPRLAGTGELFF
TRBD1 TRBJ2-3 TRBV5-4 few TGTGCCAGCAGCCCCTCTGGGACAGCTAGCACAGATACGCAGTATTTT CASSPSGTASTDTQYF
NA TRBJ1-5 TRBV30 NA TGTGCCTGGACAGAACAGAGTAGCAATCAGCCCCAGCATTTT CAWTEQSSNQPQHF
NA TRBJ2-5 TRBV5-6 many TGTGCCAGCAGCTTACTACCGGGGCAAGAGACCCAGTACTTC CASSLLPGQETQYF
TRBD1 TRBJ2-5 TRBV11-3 NA TGTGCCAGCAGCTCCCCGGACAGGCGGGAGACCCAGTACTTC CASSSPDRRETQYF
TRBD1 TRBJ1-2 TRBV30 NA TGTGCCTCGCGGGACAGTAATAACTATGGCTACACCTTC CASRDSNNYGYTF
NA TRBJ2-6 TRBV14 NA TGTGCCAGCAGCCAAGATCGGGGGAGCCCTGGGGCCAACGTCCTGACTTTC CASSQDRGSPGANVLTF
TRBD1 TRBJ2-6 TRBV30 few TGTGCCTGGAGTACAGGGGCTGGGGCCAACGTCCTGACTTTC CAWSTGAGANVLTF
NA TRBJ1-2 TRBV4-3 few TGCGCCAGCAGCCAAGATTCTGGAGGAGGCTACACCTTC CASSQDSGGGYTF
TRBD2 TRBJ2-5 TRBV7-2 few TGTGCCAGCAGTCGACTAGCGGGCTCACAAGAGACCCAGTACTTC CASSRLAGSQETQYF
NA TRBJ1-2 TRBV6-1 few TGTGCCAGCAGTGAATCAGGGTTGACTCACCATGGCTACACCTTC CASSESGLTHHGYTF
NA TRBJ2-2 TRBV7-2 NA TGTGCCAGCAGCTTTGAGGGGCAGGGGACCGGGGAGCTGTTTTTT CASSFEGQGTGELFF
NA TRBJ2-5 TRBV21-1 many TGTGCCAGCAGCAAAGACAGTTCTAAAGAGACCCAGTACTTC CASSKDSSKETQYF
NA TRBJ2-1 TRBV10-2 few TGCGCCAGCAGAAGAGGGGGTGAGCAGTTCTTC CASRRGGEQFF
TRBD1 TRBJ1-1 TRBV27 few TGTGCCAGCAGTCCCAGGGGACAGGGGGCTGAAGCTTTCTTT CASSPRGQGAEAFF
TRBD2 TRBJ2-5 TRBV2 NA TGTGCCAGCAGTGACCCGGTGGCTAGCGGGGGACAAGAGACCCAGTACTTC CASSDPVASGGQETQYF
NA TRBJ2-6 TRBV6-5 NA TGTGCCAGCAGCTTCACATCTGGGGCCAACGTCCTGACTTTC CASSFTSGANVLTF